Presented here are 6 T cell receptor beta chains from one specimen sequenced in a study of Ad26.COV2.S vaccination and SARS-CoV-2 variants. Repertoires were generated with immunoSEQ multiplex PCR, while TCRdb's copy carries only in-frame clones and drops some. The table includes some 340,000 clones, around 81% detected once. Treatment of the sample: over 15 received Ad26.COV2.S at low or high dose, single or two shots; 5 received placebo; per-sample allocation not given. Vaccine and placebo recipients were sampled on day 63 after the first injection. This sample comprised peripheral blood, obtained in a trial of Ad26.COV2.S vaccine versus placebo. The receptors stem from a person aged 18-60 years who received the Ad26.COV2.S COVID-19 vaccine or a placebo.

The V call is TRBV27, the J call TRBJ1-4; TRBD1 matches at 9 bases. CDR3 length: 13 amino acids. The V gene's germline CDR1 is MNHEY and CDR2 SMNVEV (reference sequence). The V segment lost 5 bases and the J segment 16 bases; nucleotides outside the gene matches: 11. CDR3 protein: CASSIGQGWSKFF. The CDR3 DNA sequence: TGTGCCAGCAGTATCGGACAGGGGTGGTCCAAGTTTTTT.

Written as DNA, the CDR3 is TGTGCTTCCTGGCAGGGGGTGGGGGGCAATCAGCCCCAGCATTTT. It is translated as CASWQGVGGNQPQHF. The chain combines TRBV6-5 with TRBJ1-5; TRBD1 matches 7 bases. Germline CDR1 MNHEY, CDR2 SVGAGI. This CDR3 region has 15 residues.

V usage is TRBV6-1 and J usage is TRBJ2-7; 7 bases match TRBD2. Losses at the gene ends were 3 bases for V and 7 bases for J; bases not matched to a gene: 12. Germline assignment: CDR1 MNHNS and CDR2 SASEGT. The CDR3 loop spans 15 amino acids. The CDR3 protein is CASSDIWDYYTEQYF. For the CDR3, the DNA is TGTGCCAGCAGTGACATATGGGACTACTATACGGAGCAGTACTTC.

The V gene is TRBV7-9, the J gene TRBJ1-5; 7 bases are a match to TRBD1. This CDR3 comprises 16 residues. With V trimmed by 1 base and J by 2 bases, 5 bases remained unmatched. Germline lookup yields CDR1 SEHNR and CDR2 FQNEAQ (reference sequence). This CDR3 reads CASSLDRGGGNQPQHF. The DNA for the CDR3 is TGTGCCAGCAGCTTAGACAGGGGAGGAGGCAATCAGCCCCAGCATTTT.

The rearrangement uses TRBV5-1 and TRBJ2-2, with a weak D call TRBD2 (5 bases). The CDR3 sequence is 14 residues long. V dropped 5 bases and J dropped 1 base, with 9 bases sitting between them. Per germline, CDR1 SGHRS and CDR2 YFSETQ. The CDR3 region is CASSPGLNTGELFF. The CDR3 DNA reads TGCGCCAGCAGTCCCGGACTGAACACCGGGGAGCTGTTTTTT.

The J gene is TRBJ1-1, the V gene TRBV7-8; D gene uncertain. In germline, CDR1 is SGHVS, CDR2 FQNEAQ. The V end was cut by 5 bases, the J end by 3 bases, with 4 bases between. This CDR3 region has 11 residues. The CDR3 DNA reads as TGTGCCAGCAGCCTTTACACTGAAGCTTTCTTT. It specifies CASSLYTEAFF.